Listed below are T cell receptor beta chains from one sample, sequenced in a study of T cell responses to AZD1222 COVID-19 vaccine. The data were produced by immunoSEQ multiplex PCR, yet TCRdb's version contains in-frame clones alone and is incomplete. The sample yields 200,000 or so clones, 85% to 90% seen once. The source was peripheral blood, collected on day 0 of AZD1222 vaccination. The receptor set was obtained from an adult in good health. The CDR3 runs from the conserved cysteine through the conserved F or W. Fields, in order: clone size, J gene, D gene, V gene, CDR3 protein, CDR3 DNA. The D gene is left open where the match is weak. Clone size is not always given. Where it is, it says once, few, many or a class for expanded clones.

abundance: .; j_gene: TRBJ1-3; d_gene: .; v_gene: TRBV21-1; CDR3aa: CASSKRQNSSGNTIYF; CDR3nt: TGTGCCAGCAGCAAACGACAAAATAGCTCTGGAAACACCATATATTTT
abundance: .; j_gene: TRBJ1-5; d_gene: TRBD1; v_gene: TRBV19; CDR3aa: CASSIGTGGNQPQHF; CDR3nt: TGTGCCAGTAGTATAGGGACAGGGGGCAATCAGCCCCAGCATTTT
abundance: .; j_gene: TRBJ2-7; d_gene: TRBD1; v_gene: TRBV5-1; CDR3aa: CASSPEGATIEQYF; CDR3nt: TGCGCCAGCAGCCCCGAGGGGGCGACCATCGAGCAGTACTTC
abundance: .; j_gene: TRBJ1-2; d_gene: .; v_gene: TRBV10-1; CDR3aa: CASSGQGGGYTF; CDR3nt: TGCGCCAGCAGTGGCCAGGGCGGTGGCTACACCTTC
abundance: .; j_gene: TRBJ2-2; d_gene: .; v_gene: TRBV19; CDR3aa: CASTNTSKETGELFF; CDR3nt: TGTGCCAGTACAAACACTAGTAAGGAAACCGGGGAGCTGTTTTTT
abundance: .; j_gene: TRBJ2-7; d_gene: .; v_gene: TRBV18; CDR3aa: CASSKDESYEQYF; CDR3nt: TGTGCCAGCTCTAAGGACGAATCCTACGAGCAGTACTTC
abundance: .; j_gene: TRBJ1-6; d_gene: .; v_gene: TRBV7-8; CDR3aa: CASSPINGNSPLHF; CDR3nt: TGTGCCAGCAGCCCGATAAATGGGAATTCACCCCTCCACTTT
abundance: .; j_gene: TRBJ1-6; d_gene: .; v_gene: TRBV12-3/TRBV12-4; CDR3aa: CASSFRGSPLHF; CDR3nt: TGTGCCAGCAGCTTCAGAGGTTCACCCCTCCACTTT
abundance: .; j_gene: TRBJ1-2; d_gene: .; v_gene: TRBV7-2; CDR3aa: CASSAWDTPGGYTF; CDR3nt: TGTGCCAGCAGCGCGTGGGACACTCCGGGTGGCTACACCTTC
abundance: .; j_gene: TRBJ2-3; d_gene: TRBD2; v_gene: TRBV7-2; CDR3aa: CASSFTSGRRDTQYF; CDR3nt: TGTGCCAGCAGCTTTACTAGCGGGAGAAGAGATACGCAGTATTTT
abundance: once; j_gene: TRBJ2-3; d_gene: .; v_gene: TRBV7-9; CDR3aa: CASSLVQTDTQYF; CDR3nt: TGTGCCAGCAGCTTAGTACAGACAGATACGCAGTATTTT
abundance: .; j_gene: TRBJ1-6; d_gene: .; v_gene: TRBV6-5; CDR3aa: CAARRGGSSPLHF; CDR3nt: TGTGCCGCCCGAAGGGGCGGTAGTTCACCCCTCCACTTT
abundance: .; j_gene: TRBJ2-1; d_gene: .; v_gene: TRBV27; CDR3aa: CASSSGTHSSQQFF; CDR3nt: TGTGCCAGCAGTTCCGGGACACACTCTTCCCAGCAGTTCTTC
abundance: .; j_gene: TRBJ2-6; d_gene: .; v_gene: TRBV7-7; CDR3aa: CASSLSATGPLDSGANVLTF; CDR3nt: TGTGCTAGCAGCTTAAGTGCGACAGGACCCTTAGACTCTGGGGCCAACGTCCTGACTTTC
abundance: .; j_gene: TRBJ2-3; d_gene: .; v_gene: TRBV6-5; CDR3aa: CASSYSVTDTQYF; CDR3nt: TGTGCCAGCAGTTACTCAGTCACAGATACGCAGTATTTT
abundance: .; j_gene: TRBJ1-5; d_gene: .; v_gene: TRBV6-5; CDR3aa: CASSYSTRGNQPQHF; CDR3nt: TGTGCCAGCAGTTACTCGACCAGGGGCAATCAGCCCCAGCATTTT